What follows are 10 T cell receptor beta chains derived from one specimen sequenced in a study of blood T cell repertoires in COVID-19. Measured with immunoSEQ multiplex PCR; TCRdb has only the in-frame clones, and not every one. The table shows 200,000 to 300,000 clones, with 75% to 85% occurring only once. Sequenced: peripheral blood. These receptor sequences come from a middle-aged man who had recovered from COVID-19.

The chain has TRBV9 and TRBJ2-7; TRBD1 aligns across 9 bases. The CDR3 consists of 14 residues. The germline V gene encodes CDR1 SGDLS and CDR2 YYNGEE. With 0 bases clipped from V and 3 bases from J, the junction kept 1 base outside the gene matches. The CDR3 loop is CASSVGGQGYEQYF. In DNA form, the CDR3 reads TGTGCCAGCAGCGTAGGGGGACAGGGCTACGAGCAGTACTTC.

The chain carries TRBV7-8 and TRBJ1-3; D might be TRBD1 (6 bases). The CDR3 has 17 amino acids. The V end lost 2 bases, the J end lost 4 bases, and 18 bases lay between the germline ends. CDR1 and CDR2 from the germline V gene are SGHVS and FQNEAQ. The CDR3 here is CASSLRVRGLGGNTIYF. CDR3 DNA: TGTGCCAGCAGCTTACGGGTGCGGGGGCTGGGGGGAAACACCATATATTTT.

This chain links TRBV18 with TRBJ1-2; TRBD1 matches 8 bases. V was clipped by 3 bases and J by 7 bases; unmatched bases: 4. The CDR3 spans 13 residues. Germline CDR1 and CDR2: KGHSH and LQKENI. Here the CDR3 reads CASSPDRDSGYTF. CDR3 DNA sequence: TGTGCCAGCTCACCGGACAGGGATAGTGGCTACACCTTC.

The genes are TRBV9 and TRBJ2-2; TRBD2 agrees at 12 bases. Unmatched junction bases numbered 13, after V lost 2 bases and J lost 5 bases. CDR1 and CDR2 from the germline V gene are SGDLS and YYNGEE. This CDR3 region has 19 residues. The CDR3: CASSVTTPGLAGNTGELFF. CDR3 DNA sequence: TGTGCCAGCAGCGTTACGACTCCTGGACTAGCGGGAAATACCGGGGAGCTGTTTTTT.

This sequence joins TRBV7-2 and TRBJ2-7; a weak D match, TRBD2 (5 bases). There are 13 residues in the CDR3. Germline V gives CDR1 SGHTA, CDR2 FQGNSA. V lost 5 bases and J lost 7, with 15 bases in between. CDR3: CASSLTAGGEQYF. CDR3 sequence (DNA): TGTGCCAGCAGCCTAACTGCGGGTGGGGAGCAGTACTTC.

This chain uses TRBV13 with TRBJ2-7; no firm D call. Looked up from germline, CDR1 is PRHDT and CDR2 is FYEKMQ (reference sequence). Trimming stripped 4 bases from V and 3 bases from J, with 4 bases between. The length of the CDR3 is 11 residues. CDR3 DNA sequence: TGTGCCAGCAGCTCCTTCTACGAGCAGTACTTC. Its protein is CASSSFYEQYF.

This chain uses TRBV6-6 with TRBJ1-5; perhaps TRBD1 as D (5 bases). V was shortened by 3 bases and J by 6 bases, with 18 bases between the two germline ends. CDR3 length: 16 residues. CDR1 MNHNY and CDR2 SVGAGI come from the germline V gene (reference sequence). CDR3 region: CASSYVNVGGSQPQHF. The CDR3 region has the DNA TGTGCCAGCAGTTATGTCAATGTGGGGGGAAGTCAGCCCCAGCATTTT.

This clone was picked up one time. The gene calls are TRBV11-3 and TRBJ2-2; 8 positions match TRBD1. The CDR3 spans 16 residues. Germline CDR1 reads SGHNT; CDR2 reads YENEEA. The J segment lost 1 base and the V segment lost 5 bases, leaving 6 bases of the junction unmatched. CDR3 loop: CASSPRTGKNTGELFF. The DNA of the CDR3 is TGTGCCAGCAGCCCTAGGACAGGGAAGAACACCGGGGAGCTGTTTTTT.

The chain carries TRBV7-6 and TRBJ2-4, with 9 bases fitting TRBD2. Losses at the gene ends were 1 base for V and 2 bases for J; bases not matched to a gene: 9. The CDR3 loop spans 18 amino acids. In germline, CDR1 is SGHVS, CDR2 FNYEAQ. CDR3 DNA sequence: TGTGCCAGCAGCTTAGGGCGGGAGGGCTATTTGTCCAAAAACATTCAGTACTTC. The encoded protein is CASSLGREGYLSKNIQYF.

A word on this clone: Other DNA sequences of this sample code for an identical CDR3. The rearrangement uses TRBV6-5 and TRBJ1-2; D gene uncertain. With 6 bases removed from V and 6 bases from J, the gap between germline ends came to 8 bases. The CDR3 contains 11 residues. Per the germline V gene, CDR1 is MNHEY and CDR2 is SVGAGI. The CDR3 reads CASSRGDGYTF. CDR3 in DNA: TGTGCCAGCAGCCGAGGTGATGGCTACACCTTC.